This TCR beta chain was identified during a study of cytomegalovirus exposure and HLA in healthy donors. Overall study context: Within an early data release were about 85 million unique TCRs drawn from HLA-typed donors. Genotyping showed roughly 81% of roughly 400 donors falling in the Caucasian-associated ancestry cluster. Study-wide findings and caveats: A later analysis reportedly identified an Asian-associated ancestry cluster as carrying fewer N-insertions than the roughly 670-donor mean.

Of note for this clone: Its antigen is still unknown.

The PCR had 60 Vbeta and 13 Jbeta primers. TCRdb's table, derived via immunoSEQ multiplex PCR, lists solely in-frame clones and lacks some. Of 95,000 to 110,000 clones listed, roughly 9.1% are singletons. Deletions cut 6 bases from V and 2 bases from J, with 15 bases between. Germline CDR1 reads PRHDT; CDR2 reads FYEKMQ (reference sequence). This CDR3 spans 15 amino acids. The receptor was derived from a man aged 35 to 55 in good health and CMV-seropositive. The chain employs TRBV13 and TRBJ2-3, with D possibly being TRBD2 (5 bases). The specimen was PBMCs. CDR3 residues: CASSRGRGSTDTQYF. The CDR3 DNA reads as TGTGCCAGCAGTCGAGGGAGAGGTTCCACAGATACGCAGTATTTT.